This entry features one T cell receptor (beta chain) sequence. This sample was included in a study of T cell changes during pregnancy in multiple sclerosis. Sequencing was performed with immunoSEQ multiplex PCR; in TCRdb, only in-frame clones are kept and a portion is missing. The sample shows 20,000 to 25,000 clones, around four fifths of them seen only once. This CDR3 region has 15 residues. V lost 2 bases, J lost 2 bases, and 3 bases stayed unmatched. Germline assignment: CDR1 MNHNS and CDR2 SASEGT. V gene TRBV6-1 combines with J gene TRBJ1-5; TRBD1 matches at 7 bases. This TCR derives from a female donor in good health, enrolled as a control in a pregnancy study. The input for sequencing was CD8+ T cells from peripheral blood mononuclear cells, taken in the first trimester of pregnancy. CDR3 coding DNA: TGTGCCAGCAGTGAACCCAGGGGGGGCAATCAGCCCCAGCATTTT. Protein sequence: CASSEPRGGNQPQHF.